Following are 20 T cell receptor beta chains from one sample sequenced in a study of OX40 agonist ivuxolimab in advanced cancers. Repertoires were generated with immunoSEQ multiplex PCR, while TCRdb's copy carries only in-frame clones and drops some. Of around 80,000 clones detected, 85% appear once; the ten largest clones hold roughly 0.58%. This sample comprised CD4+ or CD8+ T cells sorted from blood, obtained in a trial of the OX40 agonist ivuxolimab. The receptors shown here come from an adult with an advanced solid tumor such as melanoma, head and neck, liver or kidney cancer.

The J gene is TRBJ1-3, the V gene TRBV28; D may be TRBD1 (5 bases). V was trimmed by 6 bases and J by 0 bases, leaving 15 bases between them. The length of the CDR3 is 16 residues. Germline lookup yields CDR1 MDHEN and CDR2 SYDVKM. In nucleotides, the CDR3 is TGTGCCAGCAGCCCCGGAGGGGTCTCCTCTGGAAACACCATATATTTT. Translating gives CASSPGGVSSGNTIYF.

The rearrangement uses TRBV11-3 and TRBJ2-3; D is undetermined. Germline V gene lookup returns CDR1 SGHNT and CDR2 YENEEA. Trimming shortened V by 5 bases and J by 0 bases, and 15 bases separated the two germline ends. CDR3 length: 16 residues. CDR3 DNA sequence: TGTGCCAGCAGCACTCGAGTGGCCTCGAGCACAGATACGCAGTATTTT. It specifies CASSTRVASSTDTQYF. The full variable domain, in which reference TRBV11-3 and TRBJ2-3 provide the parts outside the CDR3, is EAGVVQSPRYKIIEKKQPVAFWCNPISGHNTLYWYLQNLGQGPELLIRYENEEAVDDSQLPKDRFSAERLKGVDSTLKIQPAELGDSAVYLCASSTRVASSTDTQYFGPGTRLTVL.

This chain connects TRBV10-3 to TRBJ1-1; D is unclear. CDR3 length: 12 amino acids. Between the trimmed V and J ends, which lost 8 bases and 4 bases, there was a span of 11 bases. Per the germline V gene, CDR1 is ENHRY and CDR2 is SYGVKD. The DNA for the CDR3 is TGTGCCATCCGTACGGCGGGCACTGAAGCTTTCTTT. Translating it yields CAIRTAGTEAFF.

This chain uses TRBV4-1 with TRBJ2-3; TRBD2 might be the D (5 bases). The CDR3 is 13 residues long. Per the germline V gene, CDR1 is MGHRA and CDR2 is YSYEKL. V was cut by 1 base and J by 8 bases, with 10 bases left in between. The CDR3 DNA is TGCGCCAGCAGCCAAGGAGACGAGGGTACGCAGTATTTT. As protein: CASSQGDEGTQYF.

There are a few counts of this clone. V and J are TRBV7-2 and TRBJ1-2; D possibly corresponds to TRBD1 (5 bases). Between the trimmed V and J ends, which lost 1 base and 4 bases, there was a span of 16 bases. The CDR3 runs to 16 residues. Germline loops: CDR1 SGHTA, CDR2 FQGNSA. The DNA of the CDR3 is TGTGCCAGCAGCTTAGTGGCAGGGAGGGAGACCTATGGCTACACCTTC. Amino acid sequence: CASSLVAGRETYGYTF.

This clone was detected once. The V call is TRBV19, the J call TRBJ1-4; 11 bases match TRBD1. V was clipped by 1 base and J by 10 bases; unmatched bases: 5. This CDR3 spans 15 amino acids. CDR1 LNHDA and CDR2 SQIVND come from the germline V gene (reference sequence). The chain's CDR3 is CASSIVRTGGGKLFF. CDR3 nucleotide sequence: TGTGCCAGTAGTATAGTTAGGACAGGGGGCGGAAAACTGTTTTTT.

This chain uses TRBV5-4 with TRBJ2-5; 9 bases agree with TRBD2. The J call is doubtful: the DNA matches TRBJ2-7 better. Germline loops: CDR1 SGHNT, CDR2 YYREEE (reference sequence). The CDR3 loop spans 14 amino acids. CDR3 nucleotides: TGTGCCAGCAGCCTTAGCGGGAGACGATACGAGCAGTACTTC. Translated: CASSLSGRRYEQYF.

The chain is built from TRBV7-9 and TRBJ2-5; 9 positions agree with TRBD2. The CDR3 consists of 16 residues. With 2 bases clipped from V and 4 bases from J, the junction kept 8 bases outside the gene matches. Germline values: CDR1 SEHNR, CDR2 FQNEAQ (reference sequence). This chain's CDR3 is CASSLFRGGARETQYF. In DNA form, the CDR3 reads TGTGCCAGCAGCTTATTCCGCGGGGGGGCGCGAGAGACCCAGTACTTC.

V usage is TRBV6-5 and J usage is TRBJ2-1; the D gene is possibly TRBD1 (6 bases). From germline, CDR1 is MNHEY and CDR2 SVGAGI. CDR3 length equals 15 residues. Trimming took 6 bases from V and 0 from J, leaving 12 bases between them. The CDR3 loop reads CASRRDRTSYNEQFF. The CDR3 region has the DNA TGTGCCAGCAGAAGAGACAGGACCTCCTACAATGAGCAGTTCTTC.

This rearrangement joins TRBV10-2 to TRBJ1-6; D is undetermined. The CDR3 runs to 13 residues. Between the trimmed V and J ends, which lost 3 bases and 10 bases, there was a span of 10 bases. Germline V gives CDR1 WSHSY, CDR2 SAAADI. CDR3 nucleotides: TGCGCCAGCAGTGAAAGTTTAGGGTCACCCCTCCACTTT. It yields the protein CASSESLGSPLHF.

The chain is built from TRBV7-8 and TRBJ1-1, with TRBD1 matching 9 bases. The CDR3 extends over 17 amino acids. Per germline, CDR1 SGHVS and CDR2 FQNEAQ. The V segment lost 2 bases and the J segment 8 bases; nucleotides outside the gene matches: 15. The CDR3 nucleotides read TGTGCCAGCAGCTTACGTGATTGGACAGGGGCCTTCGGGGAAGCTTTCTTT. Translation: CASSLRDWTGAFGEAFF.

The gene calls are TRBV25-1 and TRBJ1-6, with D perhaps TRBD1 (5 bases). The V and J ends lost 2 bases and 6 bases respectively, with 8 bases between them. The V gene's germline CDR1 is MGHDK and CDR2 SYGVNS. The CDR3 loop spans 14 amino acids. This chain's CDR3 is CASSERQGNSPLHF. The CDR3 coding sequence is TGTGCCAGCAGTGAAAGGCAGGGTAATTCACCCCTCCACTTT.

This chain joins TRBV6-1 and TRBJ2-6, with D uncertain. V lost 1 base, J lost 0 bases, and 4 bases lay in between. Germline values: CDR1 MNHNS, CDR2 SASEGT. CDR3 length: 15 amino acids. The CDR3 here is CASSEEASGANVLTF. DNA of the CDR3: TGTGCCAGCAGTGAAGAAGCCTCTGGGGCCAACGTCCTGACTTTC.

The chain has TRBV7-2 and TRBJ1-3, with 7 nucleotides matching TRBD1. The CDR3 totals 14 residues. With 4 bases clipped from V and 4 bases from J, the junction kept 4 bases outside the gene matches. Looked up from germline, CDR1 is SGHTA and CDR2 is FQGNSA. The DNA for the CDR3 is TGTGCCAGCAGCTCTAGGGGGCTCGGAAACACCATATATTTT. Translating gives CASSSRGLGNTIYF.

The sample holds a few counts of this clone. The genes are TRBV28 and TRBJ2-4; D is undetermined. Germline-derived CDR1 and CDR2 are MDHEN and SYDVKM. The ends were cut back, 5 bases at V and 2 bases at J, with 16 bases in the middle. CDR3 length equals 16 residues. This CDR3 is CASSPPHGGPKNIQYF. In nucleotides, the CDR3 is TGTGCCAGCAGTCCTCCACATGGCGGCCCCAAAAACATTCAGTACTTC.

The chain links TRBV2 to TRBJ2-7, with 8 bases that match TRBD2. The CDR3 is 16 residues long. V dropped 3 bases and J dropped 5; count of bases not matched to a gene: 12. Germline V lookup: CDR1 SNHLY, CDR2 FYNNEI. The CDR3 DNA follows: TGTGCCAGCAGTGAGGTGGGACGGGAGGGACGAAACGAGCAGTACTTC. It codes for CASSEVGREGRNEQYF.

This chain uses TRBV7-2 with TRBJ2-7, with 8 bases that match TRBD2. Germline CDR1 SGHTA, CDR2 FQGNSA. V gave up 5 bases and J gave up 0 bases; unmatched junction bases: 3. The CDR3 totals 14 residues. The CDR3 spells CASSVSGSSYEQYF. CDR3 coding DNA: TGTGCCAGCAGCGTCAGCGGGAGCTCCTACGAGCAGTACTTC.

The CDR3 loop reads CASSQLRDRYGYTF. The CDR3 region has the DNA TGTGCCAGCAGCCAACTCCGGGACCGGTATGGCTACACCTTC. The chain is built from TRBV4-2 and TRBJ1-2; D is possibly TRBD1 (5 bases). Germline V lookup: CDR1 LGHNA, CDR2 YNFKEQ. This CDR3 contains 14 residues. The V end lost 2 bases, the J end lost 5 bases, and 12 bases lay between the germline ends.

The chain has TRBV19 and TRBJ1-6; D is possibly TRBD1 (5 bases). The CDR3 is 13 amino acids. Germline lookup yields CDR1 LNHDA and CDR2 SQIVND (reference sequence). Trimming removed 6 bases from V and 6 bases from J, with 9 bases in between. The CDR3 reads CASRERGNSPLHF. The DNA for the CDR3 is TGTGCCAGTAGAGAAAGGGGTAATTCACCCCTCCACTTT.

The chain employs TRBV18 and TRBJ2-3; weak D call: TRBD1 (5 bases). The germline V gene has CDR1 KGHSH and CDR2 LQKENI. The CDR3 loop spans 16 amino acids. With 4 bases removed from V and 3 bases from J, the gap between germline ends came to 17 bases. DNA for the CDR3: TGTGCCAGCTCACTCGTACCCAGCAGGGCGACAGATACGCAGTATTTT. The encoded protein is CASSLVPSRATDTQYF.